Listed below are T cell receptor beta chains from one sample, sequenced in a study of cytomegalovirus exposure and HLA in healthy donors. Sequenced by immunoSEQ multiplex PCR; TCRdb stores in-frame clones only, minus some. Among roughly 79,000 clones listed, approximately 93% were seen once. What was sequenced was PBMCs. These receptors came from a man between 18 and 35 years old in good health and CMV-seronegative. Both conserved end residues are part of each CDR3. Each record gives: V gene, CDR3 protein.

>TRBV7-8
CASSLVRVVPYEQYF
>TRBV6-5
CASQRGWAAQPQHF
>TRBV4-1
CASSQKAYGGGTLYEQYF
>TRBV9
CASSGTGTGAALGGYTF
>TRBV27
CASRRDGGYNSPLHF
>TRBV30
CAWGGGVGKNIQYF
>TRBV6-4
CASSDSGQGADTQYF
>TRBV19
CASSQDRGGGEQFF
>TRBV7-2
CASSIRGDQPQHF
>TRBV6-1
CASSELVGRREAFF
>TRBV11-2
CASSSPSGGVLEQYF
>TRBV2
CASRRALEGEAFF
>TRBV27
CASSPSTGMNEKLFF
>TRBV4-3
CASSQYHRGPIVGNEQFF
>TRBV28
CASIQGDSYNEQFF
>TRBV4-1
CASSPSGQGSSYEQYF
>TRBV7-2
CASSGVGQGRGYTF
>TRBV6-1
CASSESTGSNQPQHF
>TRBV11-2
CASSSGLAGSGELFF
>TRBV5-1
CASSLELAASSYNEQFF
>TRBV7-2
CASRHEPNQPQHF
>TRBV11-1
CASSSDGQATPLGELFF
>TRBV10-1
CASSDWGEGRQETQYF
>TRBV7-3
CASSPGTDNTGELFF
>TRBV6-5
CASSPIGGLVYGYTF
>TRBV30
CAWSRGKTGTTEAFF
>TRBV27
CASSLSSAVYGYTF
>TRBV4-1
CASSQDSQSTNTEAFF
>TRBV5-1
CASSLTEFPGQTYNEQFF
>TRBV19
CASSPYPLSGRRSSYEQYF
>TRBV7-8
CASSLALAGGEGVYEQYF
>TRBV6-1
CASSDRAYEQYF
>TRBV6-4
CASTKTSGGSGELFF
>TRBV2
CASRGGVQPQHF
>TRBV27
CASSPRDSDYGYTF
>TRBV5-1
CASSSKLAAGELFF
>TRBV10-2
CASSESWGGQPQHF
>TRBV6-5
CASSYSGGADTEAFF
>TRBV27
CASSSQGASGNTIYF
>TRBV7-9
CASSLSGDRGLEEAFF
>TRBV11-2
CASSLGLAGAWNIQYF
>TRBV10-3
CANGQGANEQYF
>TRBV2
CASKGALAGERNEQFF
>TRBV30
CAQGTGIHTEAFF
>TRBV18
CASSPTRDRPTGELFF